These T cell receptor beta chains were read from a single sample in a study of OX40 agonist ivuxolimab in advanced cancers. TCRdb's table, derived via immunoSEQ multiplex PCR, lists solely in-frame clones and lacks some. In the table there are more than 60,000 clones, around 86% of which are singletons. Here the sequenced sample was CD4+ or CD8+ T cells sorted from blood, taken in a trial of the OX40 agonist ivuxolimab. These receptors were obtained from an adult with an advanced solid tumor such as melanoma, head and neck, liver or kidney cancer. Both conserved end residues are part of each CDR3. D genes are given only for firm matches. Only some rows state a clone size, as once, few, many or a class for expanded clones.

V: TRBV6-1
J: TRBJ1-2
size: -
D: -
CDR3: CASSETAGSYGYTF
DNA: TGTGCCAGCAGTGAAACTGCTGGGAGTTATGGCTACACCTTC

V: TRBV7-6
J: TRBJ2-7
size: -
D: -
CDR3: CASSPRVGTGSYEQYF
DNA: TGTGCCAGCAGCCCCCGCGTTGGGACCGGCTCCTACGAGCAGTACTTC

V: TRBV5-4
J: TRBJ1-6
size: -
D: -
CDR3: CASSSSGENSPLHF
DNA: TGTGCCAGCAGCTCCTCAGGGGAAAATTCACCCCTCCACTTT

V: TRBV11-2
J: TRBJ1-3
size: few
D: -
CDR3: CASSLALVSGNTIYF
DNA: TGTGCCAGCAGCTTAGCCTTGGTTTCGGGAAACACCATATATTTT

V: TRBV19
J: TRBJ2-5
size: -
D: -
CDR3: CASSQQSQETQYF
DNA: TGTGCCAGTAGTCAGCAGAGTCAAGAGACCCAGTACTTC

V: TRBV19
J: TRBJ1-1
size: -
D: -
CDR3: CASSILMNTEAFF
DNA: TGTGCCAGTAGTATATTGATGAACACTGAAGCTTTCTTT

V: TRBV2
J: TRBJ2-7
size: -
D: -
CDR3: CASSEQSYEQYF
DNA: TGTGCCAGCAGTGAGCAGTCCTACGAGCAGTACTTC

V: TRBV28
J: TRBJ2-7
size: -
D: TRBD1
CDR3: CASSGADRVVYEQYF
DNA: TGTGCCAGCAGTGGAGCGGACAGGGTGGTATACGAGCAGTACTTC

V: TRBV20-1
J: TRBJ2-5
size: -
D: -
CDR3: CSAVQETQYF
DNA: TGCAGTGCCGTGCAAGAGACCCAGTACTTC

V: TRBV27
J: TRBJ2-3
size: -
D: TRBD2
CDR3: CASSFGGSAGTDTQYF
DNA: TGTGCCAGCAGTTTTGGCGGGAGCGCGGGCACAGATACGCAGTATTTT

V: TRBV29-1
J: TRBJ1-1
size: few
D: -
CDR3: CSVEEEWVNTEAFF
DNA: TGCAGCGTTGAAGAAGAGTGGGTGAACACTGAAGCTTTCTTT

V: TRBV7-9
J: TRBJ1-1
size: -
D: -
CDR3: CASSLTGVEAFF
DNA: TGTGCCAGCAGCCTTACCGGGGTTGAAGCTTTCTTT

V: TRBV29-1
J: TRBJ1-1
size: -
D: TRBD1
CDR3: CSGRQGERTEAFF
DNA: TGCAGCGGAAGACAGGGTGAAAGAACTGAAGCTTTCTTT

V: TRBV5-1
J: TRBJ2-7
size: -
D: TRBD2
CDR3: CASSLDGTSGYEQYF
DNA: TGCGCCAGCAGCTTGGACGGGACTAGCGGCTACGAGCAGTACTTC

V: TRBV7-9
J: TRBJ2-2
size: -
D: -
CDR3: CASSQWAGKAGELFF
DNA: TGTGCCAGCAGCCAGTGGGCAGGGAAGGCCGGGGAGCTGTTTTTT

V: TRBV4-1
J: TRBJ1-1
size: -
D: TRBD1
CDR3: CASSPRTGGFDTEAFF
DNA: TGCGCCAGCAGCCCGAGGACAGGGGGGTTTGACACTGAAGCTTTCTTT

V: TRBV5-1
J: TRBJ1-2
size: -
D: TRBD1
CDR3: CASTDRDSYGYTF
DNA: TGCGCCAGCACGGACCGGGACAGCTATGGCTACACCTTC

V: TRBV20-1
J: TRBJ1-2
size: -
D: TRBD1
CDR3: CSARTGFDYTF
DNA: TGCAGTGCTAGGACAGGGTTCGATTACACCTTC

V: TRBV4-3
J: TRBJ2-3
size: -
D: TRBD1
CDR3: CASSQNNHRGLRLGGTDTQYF
DNA: TGCGCCAGCAGCCAAAACAACCACAGGGGCCTGCGCTTGGGGGGCACAGATACGCAGTATTTT

V: TRBV21-1
J: TRBJ2-2
size: few
D: -
CDR3: CASSATGTGVLPNTGELFF
DNA: TGTGCCAGCAGCGCGACAGGGACAGGGGTGTTGCCGAACACCGGGGAGCTGTTTTTT

V: TRBV13
J: TRBJ2-3
size: -
D: -
CDR3: CASSLSRDTQYF
DNA: TGTGCCAGCAGCTTATCACGGGATACGCAGTATTTT

V: TRBV25-1
J: TRBJ2-3
size: -
D: -
CDR3: CASSEWGPDTQYF
DNA: TGTGCCAGCAGTGAATGGGGACCAGATACGCAGTATTTT

V: TRBV28
J: TRBJ1-5
size: -
D: -
CDR3: CASSLRGKGNQPQHF
DNA: TGTGCCAGCAGTTTACGGGGGAAGGGCAATCAGCCCCAGCATTTT

V: TRBV2
J: TRBJ1-2
size: -
D: TRBD1
CDR3: CASSQSRGRNGYTF
DNA: TGTGCCAGCAGCCAGTCCAGGGGGAGAAACGGCTACACCTTC

V: TRBV9
J: TRBJ2-1
size: -
D: -
CDR3: CASSVGSGTGFNEQFF
DNA: TGTGCCAGCAGCGTAGGTAGCGGGACAGGCTTCAATGAGCAGTTCTTC